Listed below are T cell receptor beta chains from one sample, sequenced in a study of T cells in Graves' hyperthyroidism and ophthalmopathy. Each CDR3 protein gets one entry after TCRdb re-called the multiplex PCR reads with MiXCR. The table has fewer than 750,000 distinct CDR3 sequences, approximately 14% seen once. The sequencing sample was made of blood. The receptors originated from a woman aged 40-49 years with Graves' ophthalmopathy. The CDR3 runs from the conserved cysteine through the conserved F or W. The order of the fields is clone size, V gene, J gene, CDR3 length, D gene, CDR3 protein, CDR3 DNA. A D gene is named only where the DNA matches it firmly. Only some rows state a clone size, as once, few, many or a class for expanded clones.

>many|TRBV7-2|TRBJ2-5|14|TRBD2
CASSGTGGTETQYF
TGTGCCAGCTCGGGGACGGGAGGAACAGAGACCCAGTACTTC
>many|TRBV28|TRBJ2-7|13|.
CASRGGLRDEQYF
TGTGCCAGCAGAGGCGGGCTGCGAGACGAGCAGTACTTC
>once|TRBV12-3/TRBV12-4|TRBJ1-1|14|.
CASRPGERNTEAFF
TGTGCCAGCAGACCAGGGGAAAGGAACACTGAAGCTTTCTTT
>many|TRBV28|TRBJ2-7|14|TRBD1
CASSILGGTDEQYF
TGTGCCAGCAGTATCCTAGGGGGCACGGACGAGCAGTACTTC
>once|TRBV11-3|TRBJ1-1|14|.
CASSPQGSDTEAFF
TGTGCCAGCAGTCCGCAGGGGAGTGATACTGAAGCTTTCTTT
>once|TRBV28|TRBJ2-7|18|TRBD1
CASPPHALGQGAFYEQYF
TGTGCCAGCCCCCCCCATGCGTTAGGACAGGGGGCCTTCTACGAGCAGTACTTC
>.|TRBV19|TRBJ2-7|15|TRBD1
CASSREPGQADEQYF
TGTGCCAGTAGTCGGGAACCGGGACAGGCGGACGAGCAGTACTTC
>many|TRBV11-2|TRBJ1-5|16|.
CASSLKNRVSNQPQHF
TGTGCCAGCAGCCTTAAAAACCGAGTCTCCAATCAGCCCCAGCATTTT
>many|TRBV6-2/TRBV6-3|TRBJ1-5|14|.
CASTPIGRDQPQHF
TGTGCCAGCACCCCTATCGGGAGGGATCAGCCCCAGCATTTT
>many|TRBV2|TRBJ1-1|20|TRBD1
CASRKRDRGLLYDPNTEAFF
TGTGCCAGCAGGAAACGGGACAGGGGGCTCCTCTACGACCCGAACACTGAAGCTTTCTTT
>.|TRBV29-1|TRBJ2-5|13|.
CSVAQGFQETQYF
TGCAGCGTTGCTCAGGGTTTCCAAGAGACCCAGTACTTC
>.|TRBV29-1|TRBJ1-3|14|.
CSVGGQGYGDTIYF
TGCAGCGTTGGAGGGCAGGGGTATGGAGACACCATATATTTT
>.|TRBV12-3/TRBV12-4|TRBJ1-2|12|.
CASSLYRVGYTF
TGTGCCAGCAGCCTTTATAGAGTTGGCTACACCTTC
>.|TRBV4-2|TRBJ1-5|16|TRBD1
CASSQGPTGTNQPQHF
TGTGCCAGCAGCCAAGGCCCGACAGGGACCAATCAGCCCCAGCATTTT
>.|TRBV6-2/TRBV6-3|TRBJ2-2|18|.
CAGTQLMTGTEVSGELFF
TGTGCCGGCACACAACTGATGACCGGGACTGAGGTCTCCGGGGAGCTGTTTTTT
>many|TRBV2|TRBJ2-5|14|TRBD1
CASSSDRVRETQYF
TGTGCCAGCAGTTCCGACAGGGTTCGAGAGACCCAGTACTTC